Here is one T cell receptor (beta chain) with its context. The CDR3 totals 14 residues. V gave up 0 bases and J gave up 6 bases, with 13 bases separating them. CDR1 and CDR2 from the germline V gene are SGDLS and YYNGEE. This sample was included in a study of OX40 agonist ivuxolimab in advanced cancers. Sequenced by immunoSEQ multiplex PCR; TCRdb stores in-frame clones only, minus some. The table shows 9,500 to 15,000 clones, with about 81% occurring only once. The sample consisted of CD4+ or CD8+ T cells sorted from blood, taken in a trial of the OX40 agonist ivuxolimab. The source is an adult with an advanced solid tumor such as melanoma, head and neck, liver or kidney cancer. The rearrangement joins TRBV9 to TRBJ2-7; D may match TRBD1 or TRBD2 (5 bases each). The CDR3 nucleotides are TGTGCCAGCAGCGTAGAAGAGGGGCCGGGCGAGCAGTACTTC. Its protein product is CASSVEEGPGEQYF.